This TCR beta chain was sequenced in a study of Ad26.COV2.S vaccination and SARS-CoV-2 variants. On the study more broadly: Ad26.COV2.S was injected intramuscularly once or twice, 56 days apart. The study, taken as a whole, reports: Vaccinees reportedly had broad spike-specific CD8+ and CD4+ T cell responses.

The treatment was: 15 to 20 received Ad26.COV2.S at low or high dose, single or two shots; about 5 received placebo; per-sample allocation not given. On day 63 after the first injection, vaccine and placebo recipients gave samples. The sample holds one count of this clone. Its antigen is unknown. The CDR3 sequence is 13 residues long. Per the germline V gene, CDR1 is MNHEY and CDR2 is SMNVEV (reference sequence). Trimming removed 2 bases from V and 2 bases from J, with 6 bases in between. Data came from immunoSEQ multiplex PCR; TCRdb stores just in-frame clones and leaves some out. The table shows about 420,000 clones, with 88% occurring only once.

The receptor's source is a person between 18 and 65 years old who received the Ad26.COV2.S COVID-19 vaccine or a placebo. Material: peripheral blood, obtained in a trial of Ad26.COV2.S vaccine versus placebo. V is TRBV27 and J is TRBJ1-1; D is ambiguous. CDR3 nucleotides: TGTGCCAGCAGTTTAGTCAGAAACACTGAAGCTTTCTTT. Its translation: CASSLVRNTEAFF.